This T cell receptor beta chain was recorded in a study of blood T cells in healthy people across ages. Study-level results: Naive CD4+ cell counts and diversity both ran higher in long-lived than in aged donors.

With respect to this clonotype: What it binds is not known. Possible read error: a much larger clone is one base away.

It was with a sample-barcoded 5' primer and a J-beta primer mix that a second PCR of roughly 7 to 12 cycles was run. A template-switch adaptor that had 12 random nucleotides put a tag on each cDNA molecule. Every sample gave at least 3 million paired-end reads containing CDR3. TCRdb recomputed calls from the 5' RACE reads with MiXCR, one row per CDR3 protein. This repertoire shows 700,000 to 950,000 distinct CDR3 sequences, approximately 43% found once; its top ten account for 20% to 25%. Per the germline V gene, CDR1 is SQVTM and CDR2 is ANQGSEA. This CDR3 comprises 14 residues. Trimming shortened V by 3 bases and J by 5 bases, and 17 bases separated the two germline ends. Whenever a sample was processed, at least 6 million PBMCs were isolated.

This chain joins TRBV29-1 and TRBJ2-7; D might be TRBD1 (6 bases). The sequence came from a woman aged 55 to 70 in good health. The sequencing sample was made of blood. The CDR3 region is CSVDPSGTTDEQYF. DNA of the CDR3: TGCAGCGTTGATCCGTCCGGGACAACCGACGAGCAGTACTTC.